This TCR beta chain was recorded in a study of control samples from healthy donors and cancer patients. The repertoire was sequenced with immunoSEQ multiplex PCR; TCRdb's copy has only in-frame clones and lacks some. The sample carries more than 100,000 clones, around nine tenths recorded once. This CDR3 is built from 16 residues. V trimming: 5 bases; J trimming: 2 bases; junction bases outside the gene matches: 11. Germline CDR1 SGHDT, CDR2 YYEEEE. The sequencing sample was made of blood. The sequence was collected from a man aged 18 to 30 in good health. The rearrangement joins TRBV5-6 to TRBJ2-3, with TRBD2 identical over 7 bases. The chain's CDR3 is CASRAGRTWNTDTQYF. CDR3 DNA sequence: TGTGCCAGCAGAGCGGGACGCACCTGGAACACAGATACGCAGTATTTT.